This T cell receptor (beta chain) is from a study of blood T cell repertoires in COVID-19. Study in general: The study drew acute and convalescent COVID-19 samples from the United States, Italy and Spain.

Assay used: immunoSEQ multiplex PCR; TCRdb lists only in-frame clones, some missing. In the table there are 140,000 to 150,000 clones, roughly 85% of which are singletons. What the recovered Cohort 3 donors had was two negative PCRs, clearance, or symptom resolution. The TCR comes from a man aged 45-65 years who had recovered from COVID-19. Specimen: PBMCs or T cells enriched from blood (not recorded which).

The CDR3 nucleotides read TGTGCCAGCAGCTTAGAGGGGACGGGACAGCCTGAAGCTTTCTTT. Amino acids: CASSLEGTGQPEAFF. V usage is TRBV7-9 and J usage is TRBJ1-1, with 7 bases lining up with TRBD1. The CDR3 length is 15 residues. CDR1 SEHNR and CDR2 FQNEAQ come from the germline V gene (reference sequence). V dropped 1 base and J dropped 6; count of bases not matched to a gene: 8.